This T cell receptor beta chain comes out of a study of radiation and T cells in renal cell carcinoma. Across the whole study: Nephrectomy followed 15 Gy stereotactic body radiation by 4 weeks.

Germline assignment: CDR1 SEHNR and CDR2 FQNEAQ (reference sequence). The CDR3 runs to 15 residues. Trimming pared 7 bases from V and 4 bases from J, leaving 17 bases between. Noted time point: baseline pretreatment blood. Regarding treatment: 15 Gy SBRT to primary tumor, nephrectomy 4 weeks later. The tumor was a clear cell renal cell carcinoma. With regard to this clone: Its antigen is as yet unknown.

Study-wide findings and caveats: Top tumor clonotypes rose in blood 2 weeks post-radiation, then contracted. Without pretreatment biopsies, baseline tumor clonotype presence was undetermined.

Only in-frame clones appear in the TCRdb table, and some are missing; sequencing was by immunoSEQ multiplex PCR. The data contain roughly 100,000 clones, approximately 80% of them seen just once; the ten biggest clones take up 5% to 8%. The starting material was blood, obtained from a patient whose treatment included radiotherapy and nephrectomy. The chain has TRBV7-9 and TRBJ2-1; possibly TRBD1 for D (6 bases). This TCR was sampled from a man in his 60s with renal cell carcinoma. CDR3 bases: TGTGCCAGCACAGCTTGGGGACACCCTTACAATGAGCAGTTCTTC. Amino acid sequence: CASTAWGHPYNEQFF.